What follows are 30 T cell receptor beta chains derived from one specimen sequenced in a study of cytomegalovirus exposure and HLA in healthy donors. PCR involved 60 Vbeta and 13 Jbeta primers. Profiling relied on immunoSEQ multiplex PCR, and the TCRdb table lists in-frame clones only, not all of them. The sample consists of 250,000 or so clones, approximately 81% of them appearing once. The sequencing input was PBMCs. The origin of the receptors is a human donor in good health.

The chain recombines TRBV27 with TRBJ1-4; 8 nucleotides agree with TRBD1. Trimming at V came to 5 bases and at J to 8 bases, leaving 13 bases not matched to a gene. The CDR3 has 16 residues. Germline V gene sequence: CDR1 MNHEY, CDR2 SMNVEV (reference sequence). CDR3 sequence reads: CASSDRGGGVREKLFF. Here the CDR3 DNA reads TGTGCCAGCAGTGACAGGGGCGGAGGTGTACGCGAAAAACTGTTTTTT.

The genes are TRBV6-6 and TRBJ2-7; 8 bases fit TRBD2. Germline V gives CDR1 MNHNY, CDR2 SVGAGI (reference sequence). The CDR3 runs 16 residues. V trimming: 6 bases; J trimming: 0 bases; junction bases outside the gene matches: 10. The CDR3 region has the DNA TGTGCCAGCAGCAGCAATATAGCGGGATCCTCCTACGAGCAGTACTTC. Translation: CASSSNIAGSSYEQYF.

V and J are TRBV30 and TRBJ2-3; D not resolved. The CDR3 totals 12 residues. The V end lost 0 bases, the J end lost 4 bases, and 5 bases lay between the germline ends. Germline CDR1 and CDR2: GTSNPN and SVGIG (reference sequence). The CDR3 sequence: CAWSVISDTQYF. The CDR3 DNA follows: TGTGCCTGGAGTGTAATATCAGATACGCAGTATTTT.

The genes are TRBV19 and TRBJ1-2; 7 bases align to TRBD1. Trimming removed 4 bases from V and 0 bases from J; junction bases left unmatched: 11. Germline V lookup: CDR1 LNHDA, CDR2 SQIVND (reference sequence). The CDR3 loop spans 17 amino acids. This CDR3 reads CASSSFRDSTSNYGYTF. CDR3 nucleotides: TGTGCCAGTAGTAGCTTTCGGGACAGTACTTCTAACTATGGCTACACCTTC.

The chain combines TRBV12-1 with TRBJ2-7; TRBD1 is the table's D call, not checked against the DNA. TRBV12-1 is noted as a pseudogene. The CDR3 sequence is 16 residues long. The CDR3 DNA sequence: TGTGCCAGCAGTTTCATACAGGCGCCGACTGTAAACGAGCAGTACTTC. This sequence encodes CASSFIQAPTVNEQYF.

This chain uses TRBV6-4 with TRBJ2-7; a weak D match, TRBD1 (6 bases). Germline CDR1 reads MRHNA; CDR2 reads SNTAGT. The CDR3 sequence is 18 residues long. Trimming cost V 0 bases and J 4 bases, with 22 bases left between them. CDR3 sequence (DNA): TGTGCCAGCAGTGACTCAACAGGCCCCAGGGGCCGTACTTACGAGCAGTACTTC. It specifies CASSDSTGPRGRTYEQYF.

This clone is a singleton in its sample. The rearrangement links TRBV25-1 to TRBJ2-7; the D is unclear. Germline V gene lookup returns CDR1 MGHDK and CDR2 SYGVNS. The CDR3 sequence is 13 residues long. Trimming left V 3 bases short and J 2 bases short, with 8 bases between. The CDR3 region is CASSDGVTYEQYF. The CDR3 region has the DNA TGTGCCAGCAGTGACGGAGTGACCTACGAGCAGTACTTC.

The V call is TRBV5-1, the J call TRBJ1-4; TRBD1 is a possible D gene (6 bases). Per germline, CDR1 SGHRS and CDR2 YFSETQ. V dropped 1 base and J dropped 7 bases, with 8 bases sitting between them. The CDR3 is 13 amino acids. CDR3 sequence (DNA): TGCGCCAGCAGCTTGAGGGGGGGTGAAAAACTGTTTTTT. The encoded protein is CASSLRGGEKLFF.

The chain employs TRBV19 and TRBJ2-2; 10 bases agree with TRBD2. The V gene's germline CDR1 is LNHDA and CDR2 SQIVND (reference sequence). V was clipped by 7 bases and J by 5 bases; unmatched bases: 10. The CDR3 extends over 16 amino acids. For the CDR3, the DNA is TGTGCCAGTAAAATAGCAGCGGGAGGGCGAACCGGGGAGCTGTTTTTT. This translates into CASKIAAGGRTGELFF.

V gene TRBV5-5 combines with J gene TRBJ2-1; a weak D match, TRBD2 (6 bases). CDR1 and CDR2 from the germline V gene are SGHKS and YYEKEE (reference sequence). Between the trimmed V and J ends, which lost 0 bases and 8 bases, there was a span of 24 bases. CDR3 length equals 18 residues. The CDR3 DNA reads TGTGCCAGCAGCTTGGCTTTTGCGGGGCCTCCCATTGAGGATGAGCAGTTCTTC. Amino acids: CASSLAFAGPPIEDEQFF. The full variable domain, rest sourced from reference TRBV5-5 and TRBJ2-1, is DAGVTQSPTHLIKTRGQQVTLRCSPISGHKSVSWYQQVLGQGPQFIFQYYEKEERGRGNFPDRFSARQFPNYSSELNVNALLLGDSALYLCASSLAFAGPPIEDEQFFGPGTRLTVL.

This clone has just one count. V usage is TRBV27 and J usage is TRBJ2-1; TRBD2 might be the D (5 bases). CDR1 and CDR2 (germline): MNHEY, SMNVEV (reference sequence). The CDR3 runs 17 residues. Trimming cost V 2 bases and J 1 base, with 15 bases left between them. The chain's CDR3 is CASSLIMESGSYNEQFF. Here the CDR3 DNA reads TGTGCCAGCAGTTTAATCATGGAGAGCGGTTCCTACAATGAGCAGTTCTTC.

Concerning this clone: The identical CDR3 is also encoded by other nucleotide sequences in the sample. V gene TRBV5-4 combines with J gene TRBJ2-3, with D perhaps TRBD2 (5 bases). Trimming stripped 4 bases from V and 3 bases from J, with 9 bases between. Germline CDR1 and CDR2: SGHNT and YYREEE (reference sequence). The CDR3 length is 13 residues. The CDR3, as DNA: TGTGCCAGCAGCCCGGGCGGGACAGATACGCAGTATTTT. It encodes CASSPGGTDTQYF.

The V gene is TRBV6-5, the J gene TRBJ2-7; TRBD2 aligns across 11 bases. This CDR3 spans 14 amino acids. Germline V gene sequence: CDR1 MNHEY, CDR2 SVGAGI. J was trimmed by 3 bases and V by 7 bases; bases with no gene match: 5. The CDR3 DNA follows: TGTGCCAGCAACCCGACTAGCGGGATCTACGAGCAGTACTTC. Encoded protein: CASNPTSGIYEQYF.

The chain combines TRBV4-1 with TRBJ1-2; D perhaps matches TRBD1 (6 bases). Trimming took off 4 bases at V and 0 bases at J, with 12 bases between the two ends. CDR1 is MGHRA and CDR2 is YSYEKL in the germline V gene. CDR3 length: 15 amino acids. Here the CDR3 DNA reads TGCGCCAGCAGCCCGGCCCGGACAGCTAACTATGGCTACACCTTC. Protein: CASSPARTANYGYTF.

The V gene is TRBV9, the J gene TRBJ1-2, with no clear D. The CDR3 loop spans 15 amino acids. Deletions cut 3 bases from V and 2 bases from J, with 14 bases between. The germline CDR1 and CDR2 sequences are SGDLS and YYNGEE. This CDR3 is CASSAQAAANYGYTF. CDR3 nucleotides: TGTGCCAGCAGCGCTCAAGCTGCGGCCAACTATGGCTACACCTTC.

The J gene is TRBJ1-5, the V gene TRBV6-1; D is uncertain. The CDR3 has 13 amino acids. Germline V lookup: CDR1 MNHNS, CDR2 SASEGT. Deletions cut 5 bases from V and 0 bases from J, with 5 bases between. The CDR3 DNA is TGTGCCAGCAGTTTCAATAGCAATCAGCCCCAGCATTTT. This translates into CASSFNSNQPQHF.

This rearrangement joins TRBV11-2 to TRBJ2-1; 10 nucleotides match TRBD2. Per germline, CDR1 SGHAT and CDR2 FQNNGV. V shed 1 base, J shed 4 bases, and the junction held 1 base outside the gene matches. The CDR3 extends over 15 amino acids. CDR3 sequence: CASSLVLAGYNEQFF. In nucleotides, the CDR3 is TGTGCCAGCAGCTTAGTACTAGCGGGATACAATGAGCAGTTCTTC. Using reference TRBV11-2 and TRBJ2-1 for the parts outside the CDR3, the full variable domain is EAGVAQSPRYKIIEKRQSVAFWCNPISGHATLYWYQQILGQGPKLLIQFQNNGVVDDSQLPKDRFSAERLKGVDSTLKIQPAKLEDSAVYLCASSLVLAGYNEQFFGPGTRLTVL.

The chain employs TRBV4-3 and TRBJ2-7; 8 bases align to TRBD2. The V gene end was trimmed by 4 bases and the J gene end by 3 bases; junction bases not matched to a gene: 8. This CDR3 contains 15 residues. Germline values: CDR1 LGHNA, CDR2 YSLEER. Here the CDR3 DNA reads TGCGCCAGCAGCCCCGAGCGGGAGAGGGTCTACGAGCAGTACTTC. Protein: CASSPERERVYEQYF.

Concerning this clone: Its ends do not fully match the called genes, so a read error is possible. The chain joins TRBV11-2 to TRBJ2-5; weak D call: TRBD1 (5 bases). This CDR3 is 12 amino acids long. Per germline, CDR1 SGHAT and CDR2 FQNNGV. CDR3 protein: CASSPHDGRANF. CDR3 sequence (DNA): TGTGCCAGCAGCCCCCACGACGGCAGGGCCAACTTC.

This chain joins TRBV10-3 and TRBJ2-5, with 11 bases matching TRBD1. Unmatched junction bases numbered 1, after V lost 7 bases and J lost 3 bases. The CDR3 is 13 amino acids. Germline CDR1 is ENHRY and CDR2 is SYGVKD. The CDR3 loop is CAIKGQGEETQYF. DNA for the CDR3: TGTGCCATCAAGGGACAGGGGGAAGAGACCCAGTACTTC.

The rearrangement joins TRBV5-1 to TRBJ2-1; 14 nucleotides line up with TRBD2. The CDR3 covers 17 residues. The germline V gene has CDR1 SGHRS and CDR2 YFSETQ. V shed 4 bases and J 7 bases; nucleotides not matched to a gene: 10. The CDR3 DNA sequence: TGCGCCAGCAGCATAACCGGACTAGCGGGAGGTTTGAATGAGCAGTTCTTC. It translates to CASSITGLAGGLNEQFF.

This chain uses TRBV5-1 with TRBJ2-2; TRBD2 agrees at 7 bases. V dropped 3 bases and J dropped 8; count of bases not matched to a gene: 16. This CDR3 spans 17 amino acids. Germline V gene sequence: CDR1 SGHRS, CDR2 YFSETQ. The CDR3 coding sequence is TGCGCCAGCAGCTCATTAAGGGCGGGAGTTTTGGATGGGGAGCTGTTTTTT. It yields the protein CASSSLRAGVLDGELFF.

The chain carries TRBV30 and TRBJ1-4; 9 nucleotides align to TRBD1. The CDR3 consists of 16 residues. V lost 3 bases and J lost 8; bases outside the gene matches: 13. Germline V gene sequence: CDR1 GTSNPN, CDR2 SVGIG (reference sequence). The CDR3, as DNA: TGTGCCTGGAGGCGCGGACAGGGGCAAGGTCCGGAAAAACTGTTTTTT. As protein: CAWRRGQGQGPEKLFF.

The chain joins TRBV18 to TRBJ2-1; D gene uncertain. Trimming took off 0 bases at V and 3 bases at J, with 6 bases between the two ends. The germline CDR1 and CDR2 sequences are KGHSH and LQKENI. The CDR3 length is 14 residues. CDR3 bases: TGTGCCAGCTCACCACCGCCAGTCTACAATGAGCAGTTCTTC. Translation: CASSPPPVYNEQFF.

J is TRBJ1-5 and V is TRBV12-5, with D tentatively TRBD1 (6 bases). V lost 7 bases to trimming and J lost 7 bases, with 11 bases between them. There are 12 residues in the CDR3. CDR1 is LGHNT and CDR2 is FRNRAP in the germline V gene. CDR3 residues: CASAKDSQPQHF. CDR3 bases: TGTGCTAGTGCCAAGGACAGCCAGCCCCAGCATTTT.

Notes on this clone: One junction end does not reproduce the germline sequence, and a read error may be involved. This chain connects TRBV19 to TRBJ2-1; D is unresolved. The CDR3 covers 11 residues. The germline CDR1 and CDR2 sequences are LNHDA and SQIVND (reference sequence). CDR3 in amino acids: CASSKNKEQFF. CDR3 in DNA: TGTGCCAGTAGTAAGAACAAGGAGCAGTTCTTC.

The V gene is TRBV2, the J gene TRBJ2-5; D is undetermined. The DNA end is more similar to TRBJ2-7, so the J call may be wrong. Germline V gives CDR1 SNHLY, CDR2 FYNNEI. There are 15 residues in the CDR3. CDR3 sequence (DNA): TGTGCCAGCAGTGAAACTTTTGGGCAGAAGTACGAGCAGTACTTC. Translated: CASSETFGQKYEQYF.

This sequence joins TRBV2 and TRBJ2-3; 13 bases agree with TRBD2. The junction had 8 bases not matched to a gene; V was cut back by 7 bases and J by 1 base. The CDR3 has 17 amino acids. Germline V CDR1 and CDR2: SNHLY, FYNNEI. The CDR3 DNA is TGTGCCAGCATAGGACTAGCGGGAGATGGTCGCACAGATACGCAGTATTTT. Its protein is CASIGLAGDGRTDTQYF.

This clone has only a few counts. This chain uses TRBV28 with TRBJ2-1; D might be TRBD1 (5 bases). This CDR3 is 15 amino acids long. Trimming took 9 bases from V and 0 from J, leaving 15 bases between them. The germline gives CDR1 MDHEN, CDR2 SYDVKM. The CDR3 DNA reads TGTGCCAGTCATGGGGCCCGCAGCTCCTACAATGAGCAGTTCTTC. Amino acid sequence: CASHGARSSYNEQFF.

V gene TRBV29-1 combines with J gene TRBJ1-1; 11 bases agree with TRBD1. Germline V gene lookup returns CDR1 SQVTM and CDR2 ANQGSEA. The CDR3 has 13 amino acids. The CDR3 region has the DNA TGCGGGGGACAGGGGGTAGGTAAAAGTGAAGCTTTCTTT. It encodes CGGQGVGKSEAFF.